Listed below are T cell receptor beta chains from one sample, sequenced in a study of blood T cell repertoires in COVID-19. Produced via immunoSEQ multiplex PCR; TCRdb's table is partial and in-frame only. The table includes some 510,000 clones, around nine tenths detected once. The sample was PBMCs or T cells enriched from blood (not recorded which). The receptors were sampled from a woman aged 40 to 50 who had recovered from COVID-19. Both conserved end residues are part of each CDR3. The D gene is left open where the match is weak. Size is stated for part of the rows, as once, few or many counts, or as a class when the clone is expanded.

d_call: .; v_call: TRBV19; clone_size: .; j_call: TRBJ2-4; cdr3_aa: CASSRQGMSKNIQYF; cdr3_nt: TGTGCCAGTAGCCGCCAGGGAATGAGCAAAAACATTCAGTACTTC
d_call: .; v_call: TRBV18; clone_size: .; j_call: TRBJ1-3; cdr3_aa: CASSPLVDSGNTIYF; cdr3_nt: TGTGCCAGCTCACCATTAGTAGACTCTGGAAACACCATATATTTT
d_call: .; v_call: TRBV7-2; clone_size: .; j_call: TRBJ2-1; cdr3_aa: CASSFWAGPYNEQFF; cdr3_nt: TGTGCCAGCAGCTTTTGGGCGGGCCCCTACAATGAGCAGTTCTTC
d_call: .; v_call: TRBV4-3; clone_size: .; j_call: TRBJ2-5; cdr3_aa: CASSLQFGEETQYF; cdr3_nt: TGCGCCAGCAGCCTGCAGTTCGGAGAAGAGACCCAGTACTTC
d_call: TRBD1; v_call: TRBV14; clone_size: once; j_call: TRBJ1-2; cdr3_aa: CASSRNLDRGDGYTF; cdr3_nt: TGTGCCAGCAGCCGAAACTTGGACAGGGGGGATGGCTACACCTTC
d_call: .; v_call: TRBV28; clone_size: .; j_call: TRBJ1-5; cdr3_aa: CASNVHSNQPQHF; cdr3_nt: TGTGCCAGCAATGTACATAGCAATCAGCCCCAGCATTTT
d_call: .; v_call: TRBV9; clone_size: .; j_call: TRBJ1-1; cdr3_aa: CASSPSGVTEAFF; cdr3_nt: TGTGCCAGCAGCCCCTCAGGGGTTACAGAAGCTTTCTTT
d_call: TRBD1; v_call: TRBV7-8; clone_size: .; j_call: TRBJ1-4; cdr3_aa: CASSLRTGTTNEKLFF; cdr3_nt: TGTGCCAGCAGCTTAAGGACAGGGACAACTAATGAAAAACTGTTTTTT
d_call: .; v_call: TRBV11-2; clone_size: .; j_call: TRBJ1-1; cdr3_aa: CASSSRATNTEAFF; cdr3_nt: TGTGCCAGCAGCTCCAGGGCTACGAACACTGAAGCTTTCTTT
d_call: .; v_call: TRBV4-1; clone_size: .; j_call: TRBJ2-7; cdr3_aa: CASSQDRGQKEQYF; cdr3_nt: TGCGCCAGCAGCCAAGACAGGGGTCAGAAAGAGCAGTACTTC
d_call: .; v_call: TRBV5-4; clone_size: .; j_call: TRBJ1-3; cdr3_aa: CASRNTSSGNTIYF; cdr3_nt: TGTGCCAGCAGAAATACGAGCTCTGGAAACACCATATATTTT
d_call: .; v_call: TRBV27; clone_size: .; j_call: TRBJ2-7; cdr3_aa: CASSLSIYYEQYF; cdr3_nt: TGTGCCAGCAGTTTAAGCATCTACTACGAGCAGTACTTC
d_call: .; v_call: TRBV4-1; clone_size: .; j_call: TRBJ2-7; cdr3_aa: CASSRTPRGHEQYF; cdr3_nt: TGCGCCAGCAGCCGAACTCCCAGGGGTCACGAGCAGTACTTC
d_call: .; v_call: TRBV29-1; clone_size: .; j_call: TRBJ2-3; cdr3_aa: CSALGVSTDTQYF; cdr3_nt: TGCAGCGCCCTGGGAGTAAGCACAGATACGCAGTATTTT
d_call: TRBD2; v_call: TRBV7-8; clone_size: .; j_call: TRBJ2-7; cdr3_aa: CASSLYGRKSSSYEQYF; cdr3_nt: TGTGCCAGCAGCTTATACGGGAGGAAATCGAGCTCCTACGAGCAGTACTTC
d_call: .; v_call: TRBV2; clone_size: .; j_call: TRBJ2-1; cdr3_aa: CASMGRLSYNEQFF; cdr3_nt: TGTGCCAGCATGGGGAGACTCTCCTACAATGAGCAGTTCTTC
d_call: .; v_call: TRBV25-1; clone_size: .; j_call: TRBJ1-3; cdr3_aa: CASSDVNSGNTIYF; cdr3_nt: TGTGCCAGCAGTGATGTCAACTCTGGAAACACCATATATTTT
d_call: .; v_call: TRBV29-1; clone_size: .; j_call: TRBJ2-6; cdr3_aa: CSVEDSYSGANVLTF; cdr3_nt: TGCAGCGTTGAAGACAGTTACTCTGGGGCCAACGTCCTGACTTTC
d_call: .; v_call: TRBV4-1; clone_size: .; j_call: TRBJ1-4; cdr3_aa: CASSQGRAFNEKLFF; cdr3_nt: TGCGCCAGCAGCCAAGGCAGGGCCTTTAATGAAAAACTGTTTTTT
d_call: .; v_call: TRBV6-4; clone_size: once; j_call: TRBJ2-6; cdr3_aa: CASSEPGDSSGANVLTF; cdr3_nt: TGTGCCAGCAGTGAACCGGGGGATAGCTCTGGGGCCAACGTCCTGACTTTC
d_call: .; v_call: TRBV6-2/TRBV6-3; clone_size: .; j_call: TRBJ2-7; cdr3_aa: CASSYSSLRVADPYEQYF; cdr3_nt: TGTGCCAGCAGTTACTCGTCCCTCAGAGTAGCGGACCCCTACGAGCAGTACTTC
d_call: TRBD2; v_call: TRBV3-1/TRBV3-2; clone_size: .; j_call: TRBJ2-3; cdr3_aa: CASSQSSGSTDTQYF; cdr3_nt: TGTGCCAGCAGCCAGTCTAGCGGGAGCACAGATACGCAGTATTTT
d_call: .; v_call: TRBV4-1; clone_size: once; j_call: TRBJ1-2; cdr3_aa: CASSQDLGPQLYGYTF; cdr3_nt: TGCGCCAGCAGCCAAGATCTTGGGCCCCAACTCTATGGCTACACCTTC
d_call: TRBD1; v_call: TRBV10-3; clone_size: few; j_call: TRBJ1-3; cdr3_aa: CAITQEQGPGNTIYF; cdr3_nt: TGTGCCATCACTCAGGAACAGGGGCCTGGAAACACCATATATTTT
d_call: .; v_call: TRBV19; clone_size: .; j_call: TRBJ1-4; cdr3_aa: CASTFTTNEKLFF; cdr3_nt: TGTGCCAGTACCTTTACAACTAATGAAAAACTGTTTTTT
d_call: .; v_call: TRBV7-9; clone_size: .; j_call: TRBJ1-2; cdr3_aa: CASSTGQRYTF; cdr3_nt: TGTGCCAGCAGCACCGGACAGCGCTACACCTTC
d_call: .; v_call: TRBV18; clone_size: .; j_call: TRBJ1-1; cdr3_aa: CASSPPGRAGTTEAFF; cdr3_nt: TGTGCCAGCTCACCACCGGGTCGTGCGGGGACCACTGAAGCTTTCTTT
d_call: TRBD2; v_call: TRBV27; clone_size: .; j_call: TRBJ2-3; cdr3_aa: CASSFFGRADTQYF; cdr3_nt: TGTGCCAGCAGTTTTTTTGGGAGGGCAGATACGCAGTATTTT
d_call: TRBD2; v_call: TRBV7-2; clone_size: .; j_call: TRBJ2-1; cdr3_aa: CASSLVVPGGTSGNNEQFF; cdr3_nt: TGTGCCAGCAGCTTAGTGGTCCCGGGCGGGACTAGCGGAAACAATGAGCAGTTCTTC
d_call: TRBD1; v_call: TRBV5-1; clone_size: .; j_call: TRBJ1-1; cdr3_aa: CASSPGQAVITEAFF; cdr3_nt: TGCGCCAGCAGCCCCGGACAGGCGGTGATCACTGAAGCTTTCTTT
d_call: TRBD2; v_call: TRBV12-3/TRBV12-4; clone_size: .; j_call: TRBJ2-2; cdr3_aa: CASSSGGGELFF; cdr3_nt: TGTGCCAGCAGTAGCGGGGGCGGGGAGCTGTTTTTT
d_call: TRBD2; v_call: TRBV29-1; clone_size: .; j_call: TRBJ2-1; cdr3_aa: CSVGRLAGASNEQFF; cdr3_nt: TGCAGCGTTGGGCGACTAGCGGGAGCCTCAAATGAGCAGTTCTTC
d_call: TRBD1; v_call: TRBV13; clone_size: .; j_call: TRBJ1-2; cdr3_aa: CASSSGQGAYGYTF; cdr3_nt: TGTGCCAGCAGCTCGGGACAGGGGGCCTATGGCTACACCTTC
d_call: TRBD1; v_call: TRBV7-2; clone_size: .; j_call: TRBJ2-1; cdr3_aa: CASSLTGYNEQFF; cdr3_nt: TGTGCCAGCAGCTTGACAGGGTACAATGAGCAGTTCTTC
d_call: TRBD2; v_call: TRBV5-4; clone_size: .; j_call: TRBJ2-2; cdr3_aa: CASSLDSGSGELFF; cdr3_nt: TGTGCCAGCAGCTTGGATAGCGGGAGCGGGGAGCTGTTTTTT
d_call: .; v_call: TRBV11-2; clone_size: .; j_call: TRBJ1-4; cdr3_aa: CASSPNEVQYEKLFF; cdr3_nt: TGTGCCAGCAGCCCCAACGAGGTTCAATATGAAAAACTGTTTTTT
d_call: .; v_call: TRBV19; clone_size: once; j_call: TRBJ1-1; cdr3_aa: CASMLGPREAFF; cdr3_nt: TGTGCCAGTATGCTTGGGCCAAGAGAAGCTTTCTTT
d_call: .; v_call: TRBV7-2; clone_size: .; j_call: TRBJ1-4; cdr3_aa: CASSLGHFEKLFF; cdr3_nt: TGTGCCAGCAGCTTAGGACACTTTGAAAAACTGTTTTTT
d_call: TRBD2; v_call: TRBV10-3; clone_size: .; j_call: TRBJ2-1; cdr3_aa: CAISEWGLAGGMYNEQFF; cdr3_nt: TGTGCCATCAGTGAGTGGGGACTAGCGGGAGGAATGTACAATGAGCAGTTCTTC
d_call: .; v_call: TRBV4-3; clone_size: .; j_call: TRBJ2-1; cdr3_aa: CASSQDSRSEQFF; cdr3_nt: TGCGCCAGCAGCCAAGACTCGAGAAGTGAGCAGTTCTTC
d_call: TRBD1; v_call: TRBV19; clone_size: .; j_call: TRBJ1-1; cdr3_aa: CASSIGYRDRNTEAFF; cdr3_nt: TGTGCCAGTAGTATAGGGTACCGGGACAGGAACACTGAAGCTTTCTTT